Included here is one T cell receptor beta chain sequence, with context. These data originate in a study of blood T cell repertoires in COVID-19. This CDR3 comprises 14 residues. Germline assignment: CDR1 LNHDA and CDR2 SQIVND (reference sequence). V was shortened by 7 bases and J by 5 bases, with 17 bases between the two germline ends. Method: immunoSEQ multiplex PCR; TCRdb's copy keeps in-frame clones and lacks some. The sample lists more than 150,000 clones, about four fifths occurring once. This receptor was identified in a woman older than 75 with COVID-19, enrolled during active disease. The sequenced sample consisted of peripheral blood. The chain uses TRBV19 and TRBJ1-1, with D possibly TRBD1 on 6 matching bases. The CDR3 is CASNSRGLGTEAFF. The DNA for the CDR3 is TGTGCCAGTAATTCCAGGGGTTTAGGGACTGAAGCTTTCTTT.